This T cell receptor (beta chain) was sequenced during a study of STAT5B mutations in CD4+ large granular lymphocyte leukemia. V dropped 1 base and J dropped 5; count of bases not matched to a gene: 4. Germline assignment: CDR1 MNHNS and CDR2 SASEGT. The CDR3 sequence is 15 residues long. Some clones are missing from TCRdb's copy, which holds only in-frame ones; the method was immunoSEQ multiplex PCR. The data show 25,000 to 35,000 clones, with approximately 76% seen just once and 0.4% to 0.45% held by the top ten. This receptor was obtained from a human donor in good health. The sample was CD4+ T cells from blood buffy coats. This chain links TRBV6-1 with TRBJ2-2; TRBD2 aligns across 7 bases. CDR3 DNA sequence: TGTGCCAGCAGTGAAGTACTGGGAGGGACCGGGGAGCTGTTTTTT. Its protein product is CASSEVLGGTGELFF.